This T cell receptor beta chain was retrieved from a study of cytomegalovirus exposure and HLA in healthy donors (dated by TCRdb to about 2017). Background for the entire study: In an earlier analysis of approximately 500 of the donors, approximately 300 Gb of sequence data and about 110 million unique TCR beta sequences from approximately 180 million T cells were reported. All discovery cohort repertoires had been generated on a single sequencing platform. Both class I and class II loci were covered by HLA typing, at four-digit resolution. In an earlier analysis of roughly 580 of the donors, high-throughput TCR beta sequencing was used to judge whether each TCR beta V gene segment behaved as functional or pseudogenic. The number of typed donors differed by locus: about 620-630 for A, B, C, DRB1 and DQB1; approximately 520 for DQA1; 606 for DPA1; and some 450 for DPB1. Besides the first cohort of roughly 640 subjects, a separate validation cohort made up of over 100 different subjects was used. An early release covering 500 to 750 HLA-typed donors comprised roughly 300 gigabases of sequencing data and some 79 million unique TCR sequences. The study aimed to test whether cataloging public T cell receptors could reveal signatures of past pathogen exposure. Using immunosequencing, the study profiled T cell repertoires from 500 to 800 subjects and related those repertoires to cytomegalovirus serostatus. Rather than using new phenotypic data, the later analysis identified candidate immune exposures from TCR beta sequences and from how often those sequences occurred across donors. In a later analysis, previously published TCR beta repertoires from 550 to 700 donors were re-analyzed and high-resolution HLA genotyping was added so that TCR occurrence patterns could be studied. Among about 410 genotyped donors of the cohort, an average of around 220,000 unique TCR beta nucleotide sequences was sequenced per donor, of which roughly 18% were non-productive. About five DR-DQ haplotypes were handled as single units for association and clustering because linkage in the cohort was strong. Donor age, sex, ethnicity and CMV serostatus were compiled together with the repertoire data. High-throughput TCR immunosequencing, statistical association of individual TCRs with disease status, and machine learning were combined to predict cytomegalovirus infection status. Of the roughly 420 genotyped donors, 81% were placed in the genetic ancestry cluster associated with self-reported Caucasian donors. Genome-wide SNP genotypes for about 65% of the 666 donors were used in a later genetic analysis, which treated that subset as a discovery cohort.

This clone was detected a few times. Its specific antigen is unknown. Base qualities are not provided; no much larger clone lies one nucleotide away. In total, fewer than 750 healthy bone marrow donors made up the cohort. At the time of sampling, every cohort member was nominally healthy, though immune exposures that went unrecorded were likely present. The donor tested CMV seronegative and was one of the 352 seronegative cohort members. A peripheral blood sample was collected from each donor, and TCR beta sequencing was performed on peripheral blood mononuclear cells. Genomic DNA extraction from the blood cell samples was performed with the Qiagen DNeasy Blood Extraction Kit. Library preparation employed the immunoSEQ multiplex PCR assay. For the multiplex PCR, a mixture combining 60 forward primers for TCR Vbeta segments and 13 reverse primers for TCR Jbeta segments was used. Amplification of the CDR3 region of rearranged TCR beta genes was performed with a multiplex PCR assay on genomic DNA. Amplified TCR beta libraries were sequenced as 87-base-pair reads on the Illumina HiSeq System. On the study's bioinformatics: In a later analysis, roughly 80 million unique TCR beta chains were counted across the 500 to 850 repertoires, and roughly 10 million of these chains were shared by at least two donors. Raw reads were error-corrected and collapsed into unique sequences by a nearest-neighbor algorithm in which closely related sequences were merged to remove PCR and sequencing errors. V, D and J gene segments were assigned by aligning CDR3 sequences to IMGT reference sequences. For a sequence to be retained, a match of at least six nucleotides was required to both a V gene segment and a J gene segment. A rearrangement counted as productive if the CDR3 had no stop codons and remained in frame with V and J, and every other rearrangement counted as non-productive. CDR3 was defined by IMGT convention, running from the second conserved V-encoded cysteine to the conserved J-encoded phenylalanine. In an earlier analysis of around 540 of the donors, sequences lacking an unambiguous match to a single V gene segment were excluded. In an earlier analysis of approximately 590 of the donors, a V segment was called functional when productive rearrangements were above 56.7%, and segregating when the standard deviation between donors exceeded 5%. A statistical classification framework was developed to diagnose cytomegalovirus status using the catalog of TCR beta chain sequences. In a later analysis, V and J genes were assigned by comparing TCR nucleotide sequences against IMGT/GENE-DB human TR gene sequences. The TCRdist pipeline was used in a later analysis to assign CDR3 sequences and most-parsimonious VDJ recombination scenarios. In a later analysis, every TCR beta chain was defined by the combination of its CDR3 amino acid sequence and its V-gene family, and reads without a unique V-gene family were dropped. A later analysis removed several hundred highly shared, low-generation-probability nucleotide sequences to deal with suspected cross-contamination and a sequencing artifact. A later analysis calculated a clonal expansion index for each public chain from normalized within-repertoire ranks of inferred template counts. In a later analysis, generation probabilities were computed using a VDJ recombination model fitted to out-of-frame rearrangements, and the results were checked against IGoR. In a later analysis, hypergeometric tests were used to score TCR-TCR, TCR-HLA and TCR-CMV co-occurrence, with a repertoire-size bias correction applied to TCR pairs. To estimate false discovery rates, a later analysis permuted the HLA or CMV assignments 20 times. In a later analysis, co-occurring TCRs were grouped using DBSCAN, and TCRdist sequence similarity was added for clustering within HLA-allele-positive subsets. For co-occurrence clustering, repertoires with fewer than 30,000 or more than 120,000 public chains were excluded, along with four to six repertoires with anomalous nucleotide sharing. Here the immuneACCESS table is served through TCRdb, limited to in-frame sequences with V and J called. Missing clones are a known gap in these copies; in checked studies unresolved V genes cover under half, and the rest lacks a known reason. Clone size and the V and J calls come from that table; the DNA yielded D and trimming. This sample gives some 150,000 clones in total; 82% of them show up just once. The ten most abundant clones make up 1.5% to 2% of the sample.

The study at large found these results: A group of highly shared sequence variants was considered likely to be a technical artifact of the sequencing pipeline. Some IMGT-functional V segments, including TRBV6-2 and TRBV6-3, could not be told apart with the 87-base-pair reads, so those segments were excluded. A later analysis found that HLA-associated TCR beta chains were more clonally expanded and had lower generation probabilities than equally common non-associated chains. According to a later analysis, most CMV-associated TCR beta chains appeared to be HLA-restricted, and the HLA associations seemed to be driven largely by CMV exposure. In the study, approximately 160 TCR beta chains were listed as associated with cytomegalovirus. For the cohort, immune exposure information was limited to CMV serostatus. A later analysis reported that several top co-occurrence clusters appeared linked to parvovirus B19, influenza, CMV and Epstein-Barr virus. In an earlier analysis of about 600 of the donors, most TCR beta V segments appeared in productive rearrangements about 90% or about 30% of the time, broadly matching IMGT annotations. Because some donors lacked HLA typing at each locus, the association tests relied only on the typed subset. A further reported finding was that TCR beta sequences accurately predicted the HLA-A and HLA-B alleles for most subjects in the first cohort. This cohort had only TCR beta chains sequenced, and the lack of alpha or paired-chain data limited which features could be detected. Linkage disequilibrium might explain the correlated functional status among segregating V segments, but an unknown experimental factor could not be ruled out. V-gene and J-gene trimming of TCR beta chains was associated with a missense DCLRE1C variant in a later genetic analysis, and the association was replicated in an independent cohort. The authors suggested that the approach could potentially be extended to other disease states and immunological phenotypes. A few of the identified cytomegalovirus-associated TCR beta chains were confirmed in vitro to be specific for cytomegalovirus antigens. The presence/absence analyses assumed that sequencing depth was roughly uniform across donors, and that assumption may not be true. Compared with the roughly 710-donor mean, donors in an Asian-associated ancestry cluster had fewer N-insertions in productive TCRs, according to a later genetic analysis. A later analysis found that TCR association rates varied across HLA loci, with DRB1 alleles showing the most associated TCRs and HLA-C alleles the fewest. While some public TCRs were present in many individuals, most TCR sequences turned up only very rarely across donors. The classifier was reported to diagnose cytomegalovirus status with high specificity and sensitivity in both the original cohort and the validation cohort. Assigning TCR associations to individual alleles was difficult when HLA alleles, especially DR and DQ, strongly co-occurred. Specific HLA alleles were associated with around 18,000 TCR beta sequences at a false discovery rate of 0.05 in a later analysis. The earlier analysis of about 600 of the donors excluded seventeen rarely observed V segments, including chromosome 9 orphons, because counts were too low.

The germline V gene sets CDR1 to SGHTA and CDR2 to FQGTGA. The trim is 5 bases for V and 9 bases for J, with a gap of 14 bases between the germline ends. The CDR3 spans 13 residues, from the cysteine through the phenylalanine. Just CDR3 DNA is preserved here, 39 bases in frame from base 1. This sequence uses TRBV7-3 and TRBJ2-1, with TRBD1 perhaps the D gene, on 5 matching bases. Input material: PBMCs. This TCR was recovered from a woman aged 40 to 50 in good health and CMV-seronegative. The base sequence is TGTGCCAGCAGCCCAAGCCAGGGTCGTGAGCAGTTCTTC. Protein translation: CASSPSQGREQFF.